These 27 T cell receptor beta chains were all obtained from the same sample, sequenced in a study of cytomegalovirus exposure and HLA in healthy donors. With 60 Vbeta and 13 Jbeta primers, the PCR was carried out. The table came from immunoSEQ multiplex PCR; TCRdb's copy has only in-frame clones and leaves some out. The sample shows 80,000 to 130,000 clones, roughly 84% of them seen only once. Sequencing was performed on PBMCs. These TCRs come from a young woman in good health and CMV-seronegative.

This chain connects TRBV7-9 to TRBJ2-4; 9 bases are shared with TRBD1. J was trimmed by 6 bases and V by 1 base; bases with no gene match: 4. The CDR3 sequence is 15 residues long. Germline assignment: CDR1 SEHNR and CDR2 FQNEAQ (reference sequence). Written as DNA, the CDR3 is TGTGCCAGCAGCTTAGGGGTGGGACAGGGAAACATTCAGTACTTC. Translated, it gives CASSLGVGQGNIQYF.

This chain connects TRBV9 to TRBJ2-7, with D possibly matching TRBD2 (6 bases). Germline CDR1 SGDLS, CDR2 YYNGEE. Between the trimmed V and J ends, which lost 1 base and 2 bases, there was a span of 10 bases. The CDR3 runs to 14 residues. The CDR3: CASSVNTGAYEQYF. The CDR3 DNA follows: TGTGCCAGCAGCGTAAATACGGGGGCCTACGAGCAGTACTTC.

The chain is built from TRBV28 and TRBJ2-3, with 13 positions matching TRBD2. The CDR3 is 15 residues long. Germline CDR1 and CDR2: MDHEN and SYDVKM. J lost 6 bases, V lost 8 bases, and 8 bases had no gene match. The CDR3 nucleotides read TGTGCCAGCGGACTAGCGGGAGCAGACTCCGATACGCAGTATTTT. As protein: CASGLAGADSDTQYF. Variable domain in full (rest from reference TRBV28 and TRBJ2-3): DVKVTQSSRYLVKRTGEKVFLECVQDMDHENMFWYRQDPGLGLRLIYFSYDVKMKEKGDIPEGYSVSREKKERFSLILESASTNQTSMYLCASGLAGADSDTQYFGPGTRLTVL.

J is TRBJ2-1 and V is TRBV19, with a possible D match to TRBD2 (7 bases). Per germline, CDR1 LNHDA and CDR2 SQIVND (reference sequence). This CDR3 contains 13 residues. Trimming pared 7 bases from V and 8 bases from J, leaving 15 bases between. The CDR3 sequence: CASTLGGRDEQFF. CDR3 DNA sequence: TGTGCCAGTACCCTCGGGGGGCGGGATGAGCAGTTCTTC.

The chain uses TRBV28 and TRBJ2-7, with D maybe TRBD2 (5 bases). Trimming pared 2 bases from V and 3 bases from J, leaving 17 bases between. The CDR3 extends over 16 amino acids. From germline, CDR1 is MDHEN and CDR2 SYDVKM. CDR3 in DNA: TGTGCCAGCAGTTTAGAGCCTGACTACAACTACTACGAGCAGTACTTC. The encoded protein is CASSLEPDYNYYEQYF.

The chain links TRBV6-5 to TRBJ1-1, with 10 bases fitting TRBD1. Trimming at V came to 2 bases and at J to 1 base, leaving 1 base not matched to a gene. CDR1 and CDR2 (germline): MNHEY, SVGAGI. The CDR3 totals 15 residues. CDR3: CASSYGDRGNTEAFF. The CDR3 coding sequence is TGTGCCAGCAGTTACGGGGACAGGGGGAACACTGAAGCTTTCTTT.

V is TRBV5-1 and J is TRBJ2-3, with 8 bases fitting TRBD2. The V gene's germline CDR1 is SGHRS and CDR2 YFSETQ. V was pared by 0 bases and J by 4 bases, with 10 bases of the junction left unmatched. The CDR3 consists of 17 residues. The CDR3 is CASSLAPPREVADTQYF. The DNA for the CDR3 is TGCGCCAGCAGCTTGGCTCCGCCGCGGGAGGTAGCAGATACGCAGTATTTT.

This clone was counted once. The genes are TRBV6-1 and TRBJ2-5; 11 bases are a match to TRBD1. The DNA end favors TRBJ2-7, so the J call may be wrong. Germline values: CDR1 MNHNS, CDR2 SASEGT. The CDR3 totals 14 residues. The DNA of the CDR3 is TGTGCCAGCAGCCAGGGACAGGGGGGTGACGAGCAGTACTTC. Translated, it gives CASSQGQGGDEQYF.

The chain is built from TRBV5-1 and TRBJ2-3, with a weak D call TRBD1 (6 bases). V lost 2 bases to trimming and J lost 2 bases, with 12 bases between them. The CDR3 loop spans 15 amino acids. Germline CDR1 is SGHRS and CDR2 is YFSETQ. As DNA, the CDR3 is TGCGCCAGCAGCTTAAATACAGGGTACACAGATACGCAGTATTTT. It yields the protein CASSLNTGYTDTQYF.

DNA for the CDR3: TGTGCCAGCAGCTTTTCGGCAGGGATCTACGAGCAGTACTTC. This codes for CASSFSAGIYEQYF. V gene TRBV7-9 combines with J gene TRBJ2-7; perhaps TRBD1 as D (5 bases). The CDR3 sequence is 14 residues long. Germline V lookup: CDR1 SEHNR, CDR2 FQNEAQ (reference sequence). V lost 3 bases and J 3 bases, leaving 12 bases between the germline ends.

This chain connects TRBV10-2 to TRBJ2-5; possibly TRBD1 for D (6 bases). Per the germline V gene, CDR1 is WSHSY and CDR2 is SAAADI. With 6 bases removed from V and 2 bases from J, the gap between germline ends came to 10 bases. The CDR3 is made up of 13 amino acids. The CDR3 sequence: CASSRGTQETQYF. CDR3 nucleotides: TGCGCCAGCAGCAGGGGAACGCAAGAGACCCAGTACTTC.

The chain is built from TRBV9 and TRBJ2-2; 8 bases are a match to TRBD2. Germline CDR1 SGDLS, CDR2 YYNGEE. Trimming at V came to 1 base and at J to 3 bases, leaving 2 bases not matched to a gene. This CDR3 is 15 amino acids long. The CDR3 here is CASSVKREYTGELFF. The CDR3 bases are TGTGCCAGCAGCGTAAAGCGGGAGTACACCGGGGAGCTGTTTTTT.

The rearrangement uses TRBV19 and TRBJ2-1; TRBD1 matches at 7 bases. The CDR3 spans 15 residues. Trimming at V came to 0 bases and at J to 1 base, leaving 0 bases not matched to a gene. The germline V gene encodes CDR1 LNHDA and CDR2 SQIVND (reference sequence). The CDR3 coding sequence is TGTGCCAGTAGTATAGACAGGGGGTCCTACAATGAGCAGTTCTTC. Translating it yields CASSIDRGSYNEQFF.

This chain connects TRBV6-6 to TRBJ2-1, with D maybe TRBD2 (5 bases). Germline values: CDR1 MNHNY, CDR2 SVGAGI (reference sequence). Trimming took off 2 bases at V and 8 bases at J, with 10 bases between the two ends. The CDR3 is 13 residues long. Here the CDR3 DNA reads TGTGCCAGCAGTTACGGCCTAGCCCATGAGCAGTTCTTC. It is translated as CASSYGLAHEQFF.

The chain combines TRBV6-5 with TRBJ2-7, with TRBD1 matching 7 bases. Germline assignment: CDR1 MNHEY and CDR2 SVGAGI. CDR3 length: 14 amino acids. V shed 2 bases and J 5 bases; nucleotides not matched to a gene: 6. The chain's CDR3 is CASSYDTRGHEQYF. The CDR3 bases are TGTGCCAGCAGTTACGATACTAGGGGGCACGAGCAGTACTTC.

In its sample, this clone was seen once. The chain is built from TRBV13 and TRBJ1-2; 7 bases fit TRBD1. Trimming took 1 base from V and 2 from J; bases not matched to a gene: 4. This CDR3 is built from 15 residues. Germline loops: CDR1 PRHDT, CDR2 FYEKMQ (reference sequence). In DNA form, the CDR3 reads TGTGCCAGCAGCTTAGCGGGACAGCCCAACTATGGCTACACCTTC. Its translation: CASSLAGQPNYGYTF.

The chain joins TRBV30 to TRBJ1-4; D perhaps matches TRBD1 (5 bases). This CDR3 region has 17 residues. The germline V and J ends were trimmed by 7 bases and 2 bases, with 23 bases remaining between them. Germline CDR1 reads GTSNPN; CDR2 reads SVGIG (reference sequence). The CDR3 here is CASSPGRGLGTNEKLFF. CDR3 in DNA: TGTGCCTCCTCACCGGGGCGGGGTTTAGGTACTAATGAAAAACTGTTTTTT.

The chain is built from TRBV19 and TRBJ2-2; D gene ambiguous. Germline loops: CDR1 LNHDA, CDR2 SQIVND (reference sequence). Trimming shortened V by 1 base and J by 1 base, and 4 bases separated the two germline ends. This CDR3 has 14 amino acids. In DNA, the CDR3 is TGTGCCAGTAGTATAGGGCAGAACACCGGGGAGCTGTTTTTT. This translates into CASSIGQNTGELFF.

The chain is built from TRBV25-1 and TRBJ1-2; 10 bases map to TRBD1. V shed 7 bases and J 5 bases; nucleotides not matched to a gene: 4. The CDR3 totals 13 residues. Looked up from germline, CDR1 is MGHDK and CDR2 is SYGVNS. This CDR3 is CASNEGQGYGYTF. CDR3 nucleotide sequence: TGTGCCAGCAATGAGGGACAGGGGTATGGCTACACCTTC.

The J gene is TRBJ2-3, the V gene TRBV2; D is possibly TRBD2 (5 bases). The ends were cut back, 2 bases at V and 4 bases at J, with 19 bases in the middle. Germline CDR1 reads SNHLY; CDR2 reads FYNNEI. The CDR3 sequence is 17 residues long. The CDR3 sequence: CASSEPRSGVRADTQYF. CDR3 nucleotide sequence: TGTGCCAGCAGTGAACCCAGATCTGGGGTGAGGGCAGATACGCAGTATTTT.

This chain connects TRBV7-8 to TRBJ2-1; possibly TRBD2 for D (6 bases). Germline V lookup: CDR1 SGHVS, CDR2 FQNEAQ. Trimming cost V 2 bases and J 2 bases, with 25 bases left between them. The CDR3 extends over 20 amino acids. Written as DNA, the CDR3 is TGTGCCAGCAGCTTATATCGTCGGGGGACTTACACTACAGCCTACAATGAGCAGTTCTTC. Encoded protein: CASSLYRRGTYTTAYNEQFF.

This clone has more than one count but fewer than ten. V and J are TRBV6-1 and TRBJ1-1, with 8 bases lining up with TRBD1. The trim removed 7 bases at V and 3 bases at J, leaving 7 bases unmatched. Per the germline V gene, CDR1 is MNHNS and CDR2 is SASEGT. The CDR3 length is 14 residues. CDR3 protein: CASNKLTGDTEAFF. The CDR3 DNA is TGTGCCAGCAACAAATTGACAGGGGACACTGAAGCTTTCTTT.

This chain connects TRBV27 to TRBJ1-6; TRBD1 is a possible D gene (6 bases). This CDR3 spans 13 amino acids. Germline assignment: CDR1 MNHEY and CDR2 SMNVEV (reference sequence). V was pared by 5 bases and J by 7 bases, with 9 bases between. The CDR3 loop is CASSRTENSPLHF. CDR3 in DNA: TGTGCCAGCAGTCGGACAGAGAATTCACCCCTCCACTTT.

Comment on this clone: An end of the junction differs from the germline gene, which may be a read error. V and J are TRBV7-9 and TRBJ1-1; 8 bases agree with TRBD1. Germline V gives CDR1 SEHNR, CDR2 FQNEAQ (reference sequence). The CDR3 has 17 residues. The CDR3 spells CSSSSSQGAIANTEAFF. DNA for the CDR3: TGTTCCAGCAGCTCAAGTCAGGGGGCCATAGCGAACACTGAAGCTTTCTTT.

The V call is TRBV7-8, the J call TRBJ2-3, with TRBD2 matching 12 bases. The CDR3 extends over 19 amino acids. Germline V gene data show CDR1 as SGHVS and CDR2 as FQNEAQ. Trimming at V came to 3 bases and at J to 7 bases, leaving 17 bases not matched to a gene. The CDR3 spells CASSFTRFMTSGRKNTQYF. As DNA, the CDR3 is TGTGCCAGCAGCTTTACCAGGTTCATGACTAGCGGGAGAAAAAATACGCAGTATTTT.

This rearrangement joins TRBV27 to TRBJ2-1; 7 bases map to TRBD2. The V and J ends lost 5 bases and 6 bases, in that order; junction bases with no gene match: 4. CDR1 is MNHEY and CDR2 is SMNVEV in the germline V gene (reference sequence). This CDR3 region has 13 residues. The CDR3 DNA reads as TGTGCCAGCAGTGAAGGACTAGGCAATGAGCAGTTCTTC. This encodes CASSEGLGNEQFF.

This clone was seen a few times. The chain links TRBV5-6 to TRBJ1-6; TRBD1 matches at 9 bases. The V segment lost 4 bases and the J segment 9 bases; nucleotides outside the gene matches: 5. Per germline, CDR1 SGHDT and CDR2 YYEEEE. The CDR3 is 14 residues long. Written as DNA, the CDR3 is TGTGCCAGCAGCGCCCGGGACAGGGCTTCACCCCTCCACTTT. Translation gives CASSARDRASPLHF.